These T cell receptor beta chains were read from a single sample in a study of PD-L1 blockade in urothelial cancer. Sequencing was performed with immunoSEQ multiplex PCR; in TCRdb, only in-frame clones are kept and a portion is missing. Found here are some 110,000 clones, 75% to 95% of them singletons; the top ten hold approximately 3.8%. The sequences come from PBMCs, collected around atezolizumab (anti-PD-L1) treatment. Every receptor here comes from a man between 60 and 75 years old with urothelial cancer. The CDR3 runs from the conserved cysteine through the conserved F or W. A D gene is named only where the DNA matches it firmly. Expanded clones are given a class, and other clones once, few, many or no size at all.

V	J	size	D	CDR3	DNA
TRBV7-2	TRBJ2-3	.	TRBD2	CASSLAGGSDTQYF	TGTGCCAGCAGCTTAGCGGGAGGGTCAGATACGCAGTATTTT
TRBV4-1	TRBJ1-2	.	TRBD1	CASSQGTGAGGYTF	TGCGCCAGCAGCCAAGGGACAGGGGCGGGCGGCTACACCTTC
TRBV19	TRBJ2-5	.	TRBD2	CASSISGRGETQYF	TGTGCCAGTAGTATTAGCGGGAGGGGAGAGACCCAGTACTTC
TRBV29-1	TRBJ2-7	.	.	CSVEANSRGRSEQYF	TGCAGCGTTGAAGCGAACTCCCGGGGGAGATCAGAGCAGTACTTC
TRBV10-1	TRBJ1-2	.	.	CASSEDRDYGYTF	TGCGCCAGCAGTGAGGACAGAGACTATGGCTACACCTTC
TRBV5-1	TRBJ2-7	few	.	CASSLGQISNEQYF	TGCGCCAGCAGCTTGGGACAGATATCTAACGAGCAGTACTTC
TRBV7-3	TRBJ2-7	.	.	CASSLEQGNYEQYF	TGTGCCAGCAGCTTAGAACAGGGCAACTACGAGCAGTACTTC
TRBV28	TRBJ2-2	.	.	CASSTPGTGELFF	TGTGCCAGCAGTACCCCCGGCACCGGGGAGCTGTTTTTT
TRBV5-6	TRBJ2-7	.	TRBD2	CASSKGLAEGAYEQYF	TGTGCCAGCAGCAAAGGACTAGCGGAAGGGGCGTACGAGCAGTACTTC
TRBV10-2	TRBJ2-6	once	TRBD2	CASSEVGGGGSGANVLTF	TGCGCCAGCAGTGAAGTGGGCGGGGGGGGCTCTGGGGCCAACGTCCTGACTTTC
TRBV7-2	TRBJ2-2	.	TRBD2	CASSFGTSGATGELFF	TGTGCCAGCAGCTTTGGGACTAGCGGAGCCACCGGGGAGCTGTTTTTT
TRBV5-6	TRBJ2-1	.	TRBD1	CASSLAGQGLNEQFF	TGTGCCAGCAGCTTGGCTGGACAGGGACTCAATGAGCAGTTCTTC
TRBV4-1	TRBJ2-1	.	TRBD2	CASSHPQAGVYNEQFF	TGCGCCAGCAGCCATCCCCAGGCGGGGGTGTACAATGAGCAGTTCTTC
TRBV15	TRBJ2-7	.	.	CATSATATYEQYF	TGTGCCACCAGCGCAACAGCAACCTACGAGCAGTACTTC
TRBV28	TRBJ1-4	.	.	CASSLMGGSTNEKLFF	TGTGCCAGCAGTTTGATGGGAGGATCAACTAATGAAAAACTGTTTTTT
TRBV7-9	TRBJ2-5	.	.	CASSWGARETQYF	TGTGCCAGCAGCTGGGGAGCGAGGGAGACCCAGTACTTC
TRBV4-3	TRBJ2-1	.	.	CASSQEVVASSYNEQFF	TGCGCCAGCAGCCAAGAGGTAGTCGCTAGCTCCTACAATGAGCAGTTCTTC
TRBV5-1	TRBJ2-7	.	TRBD2	CASSPLAGKDYEQYF	TGCGCCAGCAGCCCGCTAGCGGGGAAAGATTACGAGCAGTACTTC
TRBV5-1	TRBJ2-3	.	TRBD2	CASSLAAGAGRSDTQYF	TGCGCCAGCAGCTTGGCAGCGGGGGCCGGCCGGTCGGATACGCAGTATTTT
TRBV5-8	TRBJ1-1	.	.	CASSLEGFVRQVIVEAFF	TGTGCCAGCAGCTTGGAGGGTTTCGTGCGACAGGTCATAGTTGAAGCTTTCTTT
TRBV7-2	TRBJ2-3	.	.	CASSFQRADTQYF	TGTGCCAGCAGCTTCCAGCGAGCAGATACGCAGTATTTT
TRBV29-1	TRBJ1-2	few	.	CSVGGFYGYTF	TGCAGCGTTGGCGGGTTTTATGGCTACACCTTC
TRBV4-2	TRBJ1-4	.	TRBD1	CASSPSGQGTNEKLFF	TGTGCCAGCAGCCCCTCTGGACAGGGAACTAATGAAAAACTGTTTTTT
TRBV7-2	TRBJ1-3	.	.	CASSLEIGQFSGNTIYF	TGTGCCAGCAGCTTAGAAATCGGACAGTTCTCTGGAAACACCATATATTTT
TRBV5-1	TRBJ2-7	once	TRBD1	CASSSDRGLVEQYF	TGCGCCAGCAGCTCCGACAGGGGGCTGGTTGAGCAGTACTTC
TRBV5-6	TRBJ2-7	.	.	CASSSTGQTYEQYF	TGTGCCAGCAGCTCTACCGGACAGACCTACGAGCAGTACTTC
TRBV7-2	TRBJ2-7	once	.	CASSSPWAEQYF	TGTGCCAGCAGCTCGCCCTGGGCCGAGCAGTACTTC
TRBV30	TRBJ2-7	.	.	CAGTPGQAGGEQYF	TGTGCCGGGACCCCCGGACAAGCCGGGGGCGAGCAGTACTTC
TRBV9	TRBJ1-2	.	.	CASSVAGDPRYGYTF	TGTGCCAGCAGCGTGGCCGGGGATCCCAGGTATGGCTACACCTTC
TRBV5-1	TRBJ2-7	.	TRBD2	CASSLGTSENLYYEQYF	TGCGCCAGCAGCTTGGGGACTAGCGAGAACCTTTACTACGAGCAGTACTTC
TRBV7-8	TRBJ2-5	few	.	CASSPSSSFATTYQETQYF	TGTGCCAGCAGCCCCAGCTCTTCTTTCGCGACTACTTACCAAGAGACCCAGTACTTC
TRBV5-1	TRBJ2-3	.	TRBD2	CASRLAGKSTDTQYF	TGCGCCAGCAGACTAGCGGGCAAGAGCACAGATACGCAGTATTTT
TRBV5-1	TRBJ2-1	once	TRBD1	CASSLGQGTYNEQFF	TGCGCCAGCAGCTTGGGACAGGGGACCTACAATGAGCAGTTCTTC
TRBV4-2	TRBJ1-5	medium-sized	.	CASSQHAGSNQPQHF	TGTGCCAGCAGCCAACACGCGGGTTCCAATCAGCCCCAGCATTTT
TRBV9	TRBJ2-1	.	.	CASSPGVELSYNEQFF	TGTGCCAGCAGCCCGGGAGTGGAGCTCTCCTACAATGAGCAGTTCTTC
TRBV5-4	TRBJ2-2	.	TRBD1	CASSLGQGAAGELFF	TGTGCCAGCAGCCTCGGACAGGGGGCTGCCGGGGAGCTGTTTTTT
TRBV19	TRBJ1-4	.	TRBD1	CASSPKQGRDEKLFF	TGTGCCAGTAGTCCGAAACAGGGGCGCGATGAAAAACTGTTTTTT
TRBV30	TRBJ2-3	.	TRBD2	CAWSVASLATDTQYF	TGTGCCTGGAGTGTAGCCTCACTAGCGACAGATACGCAGTATTTT
TRBV7-2	TRBJ2-1	.	.	CASSLYKEQFF	TGTGCCAGCAGCTTATACAAAGAGCAGTTCTTC